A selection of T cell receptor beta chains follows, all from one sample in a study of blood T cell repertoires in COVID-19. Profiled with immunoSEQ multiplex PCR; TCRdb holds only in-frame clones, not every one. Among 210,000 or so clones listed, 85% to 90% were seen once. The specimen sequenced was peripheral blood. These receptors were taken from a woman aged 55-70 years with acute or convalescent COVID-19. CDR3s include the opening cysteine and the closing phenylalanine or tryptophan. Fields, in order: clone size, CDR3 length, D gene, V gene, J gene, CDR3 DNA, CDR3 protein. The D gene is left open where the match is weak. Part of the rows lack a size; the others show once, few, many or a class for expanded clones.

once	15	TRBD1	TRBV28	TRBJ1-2	TGTGCCAGCAGTTACCGGGACAGGGTTCTCTATGGCTACACCTTC	CASSYRDRVLYGYTF
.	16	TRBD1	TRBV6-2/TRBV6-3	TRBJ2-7	TGTGCCAGCAGTTACGGGACAGGGGGTTTAGGCTACGAGCAGTACTTC	CASSYGTGGLGYEQYF
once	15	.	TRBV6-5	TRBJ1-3	TGTGCCAGCACCCGGGGGATCGGATCTGGAAACACCATATATTTT	CASTRGIGSGNTIYF
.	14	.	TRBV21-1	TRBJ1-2	TGTGCCAGCAGCCCCGGGACATCTAACTATGGCTACACCTTC	CASSPGTSNYGYTF
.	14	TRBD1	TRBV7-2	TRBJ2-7	TGTGCCAGCAACCACGACAGGGGCCCATACGAGCAGTACTTC	CASNHDRGPYEQYF
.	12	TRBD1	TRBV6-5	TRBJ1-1	TGTGCCAGCAGCAGGGGGGACACTGAAGCTTTCTTT	CASSRGDTEAFF
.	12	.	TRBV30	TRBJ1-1	TGTGCCTGGAGTGCAATAAGAGGTTACGCTTTCTTT	CAWSAIRGYAFF
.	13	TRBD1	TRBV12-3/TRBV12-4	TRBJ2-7	TGTGCCAGCAGCGCGACAGGGAACTACGAGCAGTACTTC	CASSATGNYEQYF
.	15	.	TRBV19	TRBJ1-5	TGTGCCAGTACCAGGAGGGGCGGGGGCAATCAGCCCCAGCATTTT	CASTRRGGGNQPQHF
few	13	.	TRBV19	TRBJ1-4	TGTGCCAGCGGACTTTCCTGGGATGAAAAACTGTTTTTT	CASGLSWDEKLFF
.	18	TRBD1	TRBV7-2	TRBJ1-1	TGTGCCAGCAGCCCGTTTCCCGGGACAGGGACTTTGAACACTGAAGCTTTCTTT	CASSPFPGTGTLNTEAFF
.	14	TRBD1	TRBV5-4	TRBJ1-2	TGTGCCAGCAGCTTTATCAGGGGGTCTAGTGGCTACACCTTC	CASSFIRGSSGYTF
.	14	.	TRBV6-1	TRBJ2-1	TGTGCCAGCAGTGTAGCGAGCTCCTACAATGAGCAGTTCTTC	CASSVASSYNEQFF
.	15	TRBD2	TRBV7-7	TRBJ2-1	TGTGCTAGCAGCCCCTTCACCGGGAGGGGAGGGGAGCAGTTCTTC	CASSPFTGRGGEQFF
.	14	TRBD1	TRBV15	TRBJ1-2	TGTGCCACCAGCAGAGCCGGGACAGGGGATGGCTACACCTTC	CATSRAGTGDGYTF
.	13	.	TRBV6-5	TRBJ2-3	TGTGCCAGCAGTTACGACTCTGCAGATACGCAGTATTTT	CASSYDSADTQYF
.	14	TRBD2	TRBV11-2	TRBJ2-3	TGTGCCAGCAGCACCGGGAGGATGGGAGATACGCAGTATTTT	CASSTGRMGDTQYF
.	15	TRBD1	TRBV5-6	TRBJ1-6	TGTGCCAGCAGCTGGGACAGATATTCAGGGGAGCCCCTCCACTTT	CASSWDRYSGEPLHF
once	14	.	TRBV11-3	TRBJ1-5	TGTGCCAGCAGCTTAGTCGCAGGAAATCAGCCCCAGCATTTT	CASSLVAGNQPQHF
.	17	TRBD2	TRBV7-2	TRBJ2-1	TGTGCCAGCAGCGCTAGCGGGAGAATTAGCTCCTACAATGAGCAGTTCTTC	CASSASGRISSYNEQFF
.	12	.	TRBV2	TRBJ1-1	TGTGCCAGCGGTCGGGGGAACACTGAAGCTTTCTTT	CASGRGNTEAFF
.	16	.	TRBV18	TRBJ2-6	TGTGCCAGCTCGGAAGCATCAGGCTCTGGGGCCAACGTCCTGACTTTC	CASSEASGSGANVLTF